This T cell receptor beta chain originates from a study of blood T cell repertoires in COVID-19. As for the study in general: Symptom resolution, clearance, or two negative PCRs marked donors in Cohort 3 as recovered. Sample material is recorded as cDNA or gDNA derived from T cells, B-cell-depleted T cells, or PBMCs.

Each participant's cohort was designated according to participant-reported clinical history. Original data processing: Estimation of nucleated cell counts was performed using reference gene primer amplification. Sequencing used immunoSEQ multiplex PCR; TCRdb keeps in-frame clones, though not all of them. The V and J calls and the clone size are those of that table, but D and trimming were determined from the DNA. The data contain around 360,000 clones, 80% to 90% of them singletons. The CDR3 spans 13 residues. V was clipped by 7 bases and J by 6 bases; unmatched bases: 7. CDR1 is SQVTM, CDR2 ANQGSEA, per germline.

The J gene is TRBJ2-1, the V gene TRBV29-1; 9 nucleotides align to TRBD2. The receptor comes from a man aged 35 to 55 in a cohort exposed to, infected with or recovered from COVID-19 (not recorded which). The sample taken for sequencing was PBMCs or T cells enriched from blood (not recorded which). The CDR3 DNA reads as TGCAGCGCCCTTAGCGGGAGATTCAATGAGCAGTTCTTC. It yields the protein CSALSGRFNEQFF.